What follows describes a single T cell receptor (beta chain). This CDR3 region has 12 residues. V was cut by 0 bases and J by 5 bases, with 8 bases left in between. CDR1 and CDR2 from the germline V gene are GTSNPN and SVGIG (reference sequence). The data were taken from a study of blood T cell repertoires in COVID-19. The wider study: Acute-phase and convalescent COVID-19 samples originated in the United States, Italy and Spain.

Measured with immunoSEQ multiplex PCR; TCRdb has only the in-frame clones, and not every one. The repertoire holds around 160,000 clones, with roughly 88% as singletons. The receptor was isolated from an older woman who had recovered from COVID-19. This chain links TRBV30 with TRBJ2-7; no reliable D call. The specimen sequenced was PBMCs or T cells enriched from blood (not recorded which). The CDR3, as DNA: TGTGCCTGGAGTGTACGAGGAAACGAGCAGTACTTC. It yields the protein CAWSVRGNEQYF.